Listed below are T cell receptor beta chains from one sample, sequenced in a study of blood T cell repertoires in COVID-19. TCRdb's table, derived via immunoSEQ multiplex PCR, lists solely in-frame clones and lacks some. The sample contains about 250,000 clones, roughly 80% of which appear only once. The sample comprised peripheral blood. These receptors all come from a man at least 80 years old with acute or convalescent COVID-19. The CDR3 runs from the conserved cysteine through the conserved F or W. The D gene is left open where the match is weak. Clone size is not always given. Where it is, it says once, few, many or a class for expanded clones.

>TRBD1|TRBV10-3|NA|TRBJ1-5
TGTGCCATCAGCCCACAGGGGGCAAAGGGTGGGAGCAATCAGCCCCAGCATTTT
CAISPQGAKGGSNQPQHF
>TRBD1|TRBV27|NA|TRBJ2-7
TGTGCCAGCAGTCCCCGGACAGGGACTCTTACCTACGAGCAGTACTTC
CASSPRTGTLTYEQYF
>NA|TRBV2|NA|TRBJ1-2
TGTGCCAGCAGTGAACTGGTGGGGCTGGGCTATGGCTACACCTTC
CASSELVGLGYGYTF
>TRBD1|TRBV28|NA|TRBJ2-7
TGTGCCAGCAGTTTACTACCGGGACAGGGACCCTACGAGCAGTACTTC
CASSLLPGQGPYEQYF
>NA|TRBV24-1|NA|TRBJ2-1
TGTGCCACCAGTGATCCGTCGCCGCAGGGTACCCACAATGAGCAGTTCTTC
CATSDPSPQGTHNEQFF
>TRBD1|TRBV28|NA|TRBJ2-7
TGTGCCAGCAGTCTACCTACAGAAGGGGGCTTCTACGAGCAGTACTTC
CASSLPTEGGFYEQYF
>TRBD2|TRBV13|NA|TRBJ2-7
TGTGCCAGCAGCGTCAGGACTAGCGGGAGACTCGAGCAGTACTTC
CASSVRTSGRLEQYF
>NA|TRBV28|NA|TRBJ1-3
TGTGCCAGCAGTTTACAGGGAGGAAAAGTGGACACCATATATTTT
CASSLQGGKVDTIYF
>TRBD1|TRBV7-3|NA|TRBJ2-7
TGTGCCAGCAGCTTAAAGGGTGGACAGGGGTACGAGCAGTACTTC
CASSLKGGQGYEQYF
>NA|TRBV7-9|NA|TRBJ1-6
TGTGCCAGCAGCCAGGACTCAGATAATTCACCCCTCCACTTT
CASSQDSDNSPLHF
>TRBD1|TRBV5-5|NA|TRBJ2-7
TGTGCCAGCAGCTTGGGACACGGGACAGGGGCCTACGAGCAGTACTTC
CASSLGHGTGAYEQYF
>TRBD1|TRBV30|NA|TRBJ2-1
TGTGCCTGGGGCCGGGGACAGGGTGTTATAGAGCAGTTCTTC
CAWGRGQGVIEQFF
>NA|TRBV5-1|NA|TRBJ2-2
TGCGCCAGCAGCCTCAGACAGCAGTCGAACACCGGGGAGCTGTTTTTT
CASSLRQQSNTGELFF
>NA|TRBV18|NA|TRBJ1-1
TGTGCCAGCTCATTGGACACGTTCGCTGAAGCTTTCTTT
CASSLDTFAEAFF
>NA|TRBV24-1|NA|TRBJ1-5
TGTGCCACTCGGGTCCGCCATCAGCCCCAGCATTTT
CATRVRHQPQHF
>TRBD2|TRBV28|NA|TRBJ2-7
TGTGCCAGCAGCCCGGCACTAGCGGGGCCCTACGAGCAGTACTTC
CASSPALAGPYEQYF
>NA|TRBV6-5|NA|TRBJ2-7
TGTGCCAGCAGTTACTCAGGGAGAGACATCTCCTACGAGCAGTACTTC
CASSYSGRDISYEQYF
>TRBD1|TRBV10-3|NA|TRBJ1-5
TGTGCCTTCCATCCGGACAGGGCTAGGTCGGGCAATCAGCCCCAGCATTTT
CAFHPDRARSGNQPQHF
>NA|TRBV7-2|NA|TRBJ1-5
TGTGCCAGCAGCTTTGCGGCGGGACCAAATCAGCCCCAGCATTTT
CASSFAAGPNQPQHF
>TRBD2|TRBV5-1|NA|TRBJ2-3
TGCGCCAGCAGGACTAGCGGGAGTGACACAGATACGCAGTATTTT
CASRTSGSDTDTQYF
>NA|TRBV4-1|NA|TRBJ2-2
TGCGCCAGCAGCCAAGAGGCCAGGGCTGGGTTTGGCGGGGAGCTGTTTTTT
CASSQEARAGFGGELFF
>NA|TRBV6-5|NA|TRBJ1-2
TGTGCCAGCAGTTACCAGGCTAACTATGGCTACACCTTC
CASSYQANYGYTF
>TRBD2|TRBV5-1|NA|TRBJ2-3
TGCGCCAGCAGCTTGCGTCCTTCGGGGGGAGATACGCAGTATTTT
CASSLRPSGGDTQYF
>NA|TRBV5-1|few|TRBJ1-2
TGCGCCAGCAGCTTTTTACAGGACTATGGCTACACCTTC
CASSFLQDYGYTF
>TRBD1|TRBV4-2|NA|TRBJ2-5
TGTGCCAGCAGCCCTTTTCCGGGACAGGGACGCGAGACCCAGTACTTC
CASSPFPGQGRETQYF
>TRBD1|TRBV6-5|NA|TRBJ1-2
TGTGCCACTACAGGGGGCGTTGACTATGGCTACACCTTC
CATTGGVDYGYTF
>NA|TRBV20-1|once|TRBJ1-2
TGCAGTGCTAGTAGCCAGGGGACTAACTATGGCTACACCTTC
CSASSQGTNYGYTF
>NA|TRBV24-1|NA|TRBJ1-4
TGTGCCACCAGTGATCCACAAGTTAATGAAAAACTGTTTTTT
CATSDPQVNEKLFF
>TRBD2|TRBV2|NA|TRBJ2-1
TGTGCCAGCACTAGCGGGAGCTCCTACAATGAGCAGTTCTTC
CASTSGSSYNEQFF
>TRBD1|TRBV6-6|NA|TRBJ2-3
TGTGCCAGCAGTTATGGCGGGACAGGGTTGGCAGATACGCAGTATTTT
CASSYGGTGLADTQYF
>TRBD1|TRBV4-2|NA|TRBJ2-2
TGTGCCAGCAGCTCCCGACAGGGGACCACCGGGGAGCTGTTTTTT
CASSSRQGTTGELFF
>TRBD1|TRBV5-1|few|TRBJ1-4
TGCGCCAGCAGCTTGGCAGGGGGCGTTGCTAATGAAAAACTGTTTTTT
CASSLAGGVANEKLFF
>TRBD1|TRBV10-3|NA|TRBJ1-1
TGTGCCATCAGAGGGACAGGGCTCACTGAAGCTTTCTTT
CAIRGTGLTEAFF
>NA|TRBV19|NA|TRBJ1-3
TGTGCCAGTAGTATAGATCGACAGCCCTCTGGAAACACCATATATTTT
CASSIDRQPSGNTIYF
>NA|TRBV18|NA|TRBJ1-2
TGTGCCAGCTCACCACTAGACAGCTATGGCTACACCTTC
CASSPLDSYGYTF
>NA|TRBV24-1|NA|TRBJ2-1
TGTGCCACCAGTGATTTCCCGAGAAACAATGAGCAGTTCTTC
CATSDFPRNNEQFF
>NA|TRBV5-4|NA|TRBJ2-3
TGTGCCAGCAGCTTGGCCGGGACAGATACGCAGTATTTT
CASSLAGTDTQYF
>NA|TRBV10-2|NA|TRBJ1-1
TGCGCCAGCAGTGACCCCGGACAGATGAACACTGAAGCTTTCTTT
CASSDPGQMNTEAFF
>TRBD1|TRBV18|NA|TRBJ2-1
TGTGCCAGCTCGACCGGGACAGGGGGTTGGAATGAGCAGTTCTTC
CASSTGTGGWNEQFF
>TRBD1|TRBV10-3|few|TRBJ2-7
TGTGCCATCAGTGAGAGGGACAGGGTCCCCTACGAGCAGTACTTC
CAISERDRVPYEQYF
>TRBD2|TRBV2|NA|TRBJ2-7
TGTGCCAGCAGTGCCCCTGGACTAGCGGGCTACGAGCAGTACTTC
CASSAPGLAGYEQYF
>NA|TRBV18|NA|TRBJ1-5
TGTGCCAGCTCACCAGGCTTTAGCAATCAGCCCCAGCATTTT
CASSPGFSNQPQHF
>NA|TRBV6-5|few|TRBJ2-1
TGTGCCAGCAAGCCAAGGGGGAGTTCGTTCAATGAGCAGTTCTTC
CASKPRGSSFNEQFF
>TRBD1|TRBV7-9|NA|TRBJ1-4
TGTGCCAGCAGCTTAGGGGACAGGGGGAATGAAAAACTGTTTTTT
CASSLGDRGNEKLFF
>TRBD1|TRBV13|NA|TRBJ2-7
TGTGCCAGCAGCTTAGAGGACAGGGGCGAGCAGTACTTC
CASSLEDRGEQYF
>NA|TRBV9|NA|TRBJ1-2
TGTGCCAGCAGCGTAGGCAGTAACTATGGCTACACCTTC
CASSVGSNYGYTF
>NA|TRBV5-6|NA|TRBJ2-2
TGTGCCAGCAGCTTCCCCGACTCCCTCACCGGGGAGCTGTTTTTT
CASSFPDSLTGELFF